This is a list of T cell receptor beta chains from one sample in a study of T cell clones after liver transplantation. Sequenced by immunoSEQ multiplex PCR; TCRdb stores in-frame clones only, minus some. The top ten hold under 0.6% of the sample, which has some 80,000 clones, 70% to 85% seen once. The sequenced sample was CD4+ T cells from blood, obtained 45 to 47 months after liver transplant. Receptor source: a human patient who received a liver transplant. These T cells may partly come from the graft donor. Both conserved end residues are part of each CDR3. The order of the fields is CDR3 length, clone size, V gene, D gene, J gene, CDR3 protein, CDR3 DNA. D genes are given only for firm matches. The listing skips clone size in some rows; elsewhere it reads once, few, many or a size class.

len: 15
abundance: -
v_gene: TRBV5-4
d_gene: TRBD1
j_gene: TRBJ2-3
CDR3aa: CASSLDRGVTDTQYF
CDR3nt: TGTGCCAGCAGCCTGGACAGGGGGGTCACAGATACGCAGTATTTT

len: 12
abundance: -
v_gene: TRBV2
d_gene: -
j_gene: TRBJ2-1
CDR3aa: CASSLDSNEQFF
CDR3nt: TGTGCCAGCAGCCTCGACAGCAATGAGCAGTTCTTC

len: 14
abundance: -
v_gene: TRBV9
d_gene: -
j_gene: TRBJ1-1
CDR3aa: CASSVGDGPSEAFF
CDR3nt: TGTGCCAGCAGCGTTGGGGACGGGCCATCTGAAGCTTTCTTT

len: 12
abundance: -
v_gene: TRBV6-5
d_gene: -
j_gene: TRBJ1-5
CDR3aa: CASSEVNQPQHF
CDR3nt: TGTGCCAGCAGTGAAGTTAATCAGCCCCAGCATTTT

len: 15
abundance: few
v_gene: TRBV19
d_gene: TRBD1
j_gene: TRBJ1-5
CDR3aa: CASRETRTGYQPQHF
CDR3nt: TGTGCCAGTAGGGAAACTCGGACAGGTTATCAGCCCCAGCATTTT

len: 16
abundance: -
v_gene: TRBV7-3
d_gene: TRBD2
j_gene: TRBJ2-7
CDR3aa: CASSYTTSGRAGEQYF
CDR3nt: TGTGCCAGCAGCTACACCACTAGCGGGAGGGCCGGTGAGCAGTACTTC

len: 12
abundance: -
v_gene: TRBV29-1
d_gene: -
j_gene: TRBJ1-1
CDR3aa: CSAGWGNTEAFF
CDR3nt: TGCAGCGCCGGGTGGGGGAACACTGAAGCTTTCTTT

len: 14
abundance: -
v_gene: TRBV7-2
d_gene: TRBD2
j_gene: TRBJ2-7
CDR3aa: CASSLSGRAYEQYF
CDR3nt: TGTGCCAGCAGCTTGAGCGGGAGGGCCTACGAGCAGTACTTC

len: 13
abundance: -
v_gene: TRBV28
d_gene: -
j_gene: TRBJ1-6
CDR3aa: CASSLVRNSPLHF
CDR3nt: TGTGCCAGCAGTTTAGTCCGGAATTCACCCCTCCACTTT

len: 16
abundance: -
v_gene: TRBV18
d_gene: TRBD2
j_gene: TRBJ2-1
CDR3aa: CASSPPGLAGGNEQFF
CDR3nt: TGTGCCAGCTCCCCCCCGGGACTAGCGGGAGGCAATGAGCAGTTCTTC

len: 11
abundance: -
v_gene: TRBV6-1
d_gene: -
j_gene: TRBJ2-3
CDR3aa: CATDRWDTQYF
CDR3nt: TGTGCCACCGACCGATGGGATACGCAGTATTTT

len: 14
abundance: -
v_gene: TRBV28
d_gene: -
j_gene: TRBJ2-7
CDR3aa: CASSILPGSYEQYF
CDR3nt: TGTGCCAGCAGCATATTACCGGGATCCTACGAGCAGTACTTC

len: 18
abundance: few
v_gene: TRBV4-1
d_gene: TRBD2
j_gene: TRBJ2-6
CDR3aa: CASSQPIGGASGANVLTF
CDR3nt: TGCGCCAGCAGCCAACCTATCGGGGGGGCCTCTGGGGCCAACGTCCTGACTTTC